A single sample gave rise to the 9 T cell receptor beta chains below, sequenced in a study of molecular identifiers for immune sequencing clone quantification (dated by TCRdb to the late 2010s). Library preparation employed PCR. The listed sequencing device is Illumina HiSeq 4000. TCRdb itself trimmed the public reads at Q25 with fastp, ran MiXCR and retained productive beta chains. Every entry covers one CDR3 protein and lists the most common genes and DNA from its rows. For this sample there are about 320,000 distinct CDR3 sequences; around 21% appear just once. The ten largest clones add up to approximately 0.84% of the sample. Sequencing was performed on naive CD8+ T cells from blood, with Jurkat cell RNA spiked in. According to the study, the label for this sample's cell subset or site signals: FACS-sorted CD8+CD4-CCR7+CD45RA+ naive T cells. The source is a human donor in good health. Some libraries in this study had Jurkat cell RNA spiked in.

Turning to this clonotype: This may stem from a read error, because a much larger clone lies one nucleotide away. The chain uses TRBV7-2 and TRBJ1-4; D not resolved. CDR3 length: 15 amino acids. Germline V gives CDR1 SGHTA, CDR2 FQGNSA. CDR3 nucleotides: TGTGCCAGCAGCTTGGCAACAGCAACTAATGAAAAACTGTCTTTT. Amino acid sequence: CASSLATATNEKLSF.

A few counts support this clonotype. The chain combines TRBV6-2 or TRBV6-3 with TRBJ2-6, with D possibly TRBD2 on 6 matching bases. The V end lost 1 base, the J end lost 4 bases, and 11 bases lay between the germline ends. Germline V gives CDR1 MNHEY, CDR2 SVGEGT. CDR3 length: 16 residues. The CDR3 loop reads CASSYWRGAGANVLTF. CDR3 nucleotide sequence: TGTGCCAGCAGTTACTGGCGGGGCGCCGGGGCCAACGTCCTGACTTTC.

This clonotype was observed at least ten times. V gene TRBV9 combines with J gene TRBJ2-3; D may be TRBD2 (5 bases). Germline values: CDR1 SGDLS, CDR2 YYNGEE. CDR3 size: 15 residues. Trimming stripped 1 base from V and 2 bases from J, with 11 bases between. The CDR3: CASSVYGVDTDTQYF. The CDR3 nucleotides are TGTGCCAGCAGCGTATACGGGGTAGACACAGATACGCAGTATTTT.

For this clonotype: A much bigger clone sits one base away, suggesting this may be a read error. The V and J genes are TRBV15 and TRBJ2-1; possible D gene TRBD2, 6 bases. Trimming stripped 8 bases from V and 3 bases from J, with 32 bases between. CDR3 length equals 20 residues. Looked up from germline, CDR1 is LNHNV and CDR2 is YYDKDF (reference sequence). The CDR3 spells CATGTSDGSAVLPIYNEQFF. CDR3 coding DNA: TGTGCCACCGGCACTTCCGACGGGAGTGCAGTTTTACCCATCTACAATGAGCAGTTCTTC.

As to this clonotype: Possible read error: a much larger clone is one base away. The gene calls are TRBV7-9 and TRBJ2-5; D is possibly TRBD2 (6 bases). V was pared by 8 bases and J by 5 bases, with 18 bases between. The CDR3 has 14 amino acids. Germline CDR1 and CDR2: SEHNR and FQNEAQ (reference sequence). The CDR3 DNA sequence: TGTGCCAGCGGCTCCGGGGGAAGCTTGGAGACCCAGTACTTC. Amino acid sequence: CASGSGGSLETQYF.

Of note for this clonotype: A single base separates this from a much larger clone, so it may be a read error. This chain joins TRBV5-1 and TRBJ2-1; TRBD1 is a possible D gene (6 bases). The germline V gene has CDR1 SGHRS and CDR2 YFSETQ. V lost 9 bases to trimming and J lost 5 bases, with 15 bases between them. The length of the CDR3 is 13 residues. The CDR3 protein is CATQTGLNNEQFF. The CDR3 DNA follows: TGCGCCACCCAGACAGGCCTTAACAATGAGCAGTTCTTC.

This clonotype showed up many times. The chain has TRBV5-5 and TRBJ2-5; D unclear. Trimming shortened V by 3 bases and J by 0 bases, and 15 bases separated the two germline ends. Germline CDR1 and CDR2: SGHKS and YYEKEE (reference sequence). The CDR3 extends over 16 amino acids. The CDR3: CASSSNPTAYQETQYF. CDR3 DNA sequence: TGTGCCAGCAGCTCCAACCCCACAGCGTACCAAGAGACCCAGTACTTC.

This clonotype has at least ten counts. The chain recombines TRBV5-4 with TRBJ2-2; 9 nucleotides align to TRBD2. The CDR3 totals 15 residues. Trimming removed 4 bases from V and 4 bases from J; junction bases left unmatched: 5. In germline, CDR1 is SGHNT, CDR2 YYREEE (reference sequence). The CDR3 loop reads CASSQGLASTGELFF. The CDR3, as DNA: TGTGCCAGCAGCCAAGGACTAGCGAGCACCGGGGAGCTGTTTTTT.

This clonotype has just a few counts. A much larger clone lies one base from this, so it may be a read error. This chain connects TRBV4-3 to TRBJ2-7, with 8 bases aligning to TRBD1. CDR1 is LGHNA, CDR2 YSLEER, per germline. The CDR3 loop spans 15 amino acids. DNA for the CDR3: TGCGCCAGCAGCCAATCCGGGACAGGAGGGTACGGGCAGTACTTC. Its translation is CASSQSGTGGYGQYF.